Listed here is a single T cell receptor (beta chain). The record originates from a study of blood T cell repertoires in COVID-19. Study-wide background: COVID-19 samples, acute and convalescent, were from the United States, Italy and Spain. The cDNA or gDNA used as material had been derived from T cells, B-cell-depleted T cells, or PBMCs.

Authors' data handling: Estimated nucleated cell counts came from reference gene primer amplification. TCRdb's copy holds only in-frame clones and misses some; the assay was immunoSEQ multiplex PCR. The V and J calls and clone size are taken from that table; D and trimming were inferred from the DNA. The sample records roughly 150,000 clones, about 88% being singletons. The trim removed 3 bases at V and 9 bases at J, leaving 2 bases unmatched. Germline CDR1 is ENHRY and CDR2 is SYGVKD. CDR3 length: 12 residues. This sequence originates from a woman aged 80 or older with COVID-19, enrolled during active disease. The sequenced sample was peripheral blood. The chain carries TRBV10-3 and TRBJ2-1; 7 bases fit TRBD2. In nucleotides, the CDR3 is TGTGCCATCAGTGACGGCGGGGGTGAGCAGTTCTTC. Protein sequence: CAISDGGGEQFF.